This T cell receptor beta chain was sequenced in a study of OX40 agonist ivuxolimab in advanced cancers. Study observations and caveats: At 0.1 to 3.0 mg/kg, clonal expansion of CD4+ and CD8+ blood T cells had occurred by week 6. A proportion of nonresponders additionally exhibited low normalized T-cell clonal expansion. Among the lowest peripheral clonal expansion occurred in 0.1-3.0 mg/kg partial responders.

Germline loops: CDR1 SEHNR, CDR2 FQNEAQ (reference sequence). The CDR3 is made up of 13 amino acids. Trimming removed 1 base at V and 8 bases at J, with 9 bases between. Assay: immunoSEQ multiplex PCR; the TCRdb copy retains only in-frame clones and omits some. The sample holds about 70,000 clones, roughly 88% seen once. With respect to this clone: What it recognizes is unknown.

This rearrangement joins TRBV7-9 to TRBJ1-5; no firm D call. The sequencing here drew on CD4+ or CD8+ T cells sorted from blood, taken in a trial of the OX40 agonist ivuxolimab. The clonotype comes from an adult with an advanced solid tumor such as melanoma, head and neck, liver or kidney cancer. CDR3 sequence (DNA): TGTGCCAGCAGCTTAGTGGGAAACGAGCCCCAGCATTTT. Protein: CASSLVGNEPQHF.